This is a list of T cell receptor beta chains from one sample in a study of resident and recirculating memory T cells in vitiligo. Data came from immunoSEQ multiplex PCR; TCRdb stores just in-frame clones and leaves some out. The sample has 65,000 to 80,000 clones; around 92% are singletons. The sample was blood. These receptors came from a male donor with vitiligo. The CDR3 runs from the conserved cysteine through the conserved F or W.

j_call	v_call	cdr3_aa
TRBJ2-3	TRBV2	CASQVGSGSWGDTQYF
TRBJ2-5	TRBV7-9	CASAPGQARETQYF
TRBJ2-1	TRBV6-5	CAHGTSGFNEQFF
TRBJ2-7	TRBV6-5	CASSPSGTGAHEQYF
TRBJ2-7	TRBV21-1	CASSKPVAGGPYEQYF
TRBJ1-2	TRBV28	CASSSGQGINYGYTF
TRBJ1-1	TRBV5-3	CATPLGGF
TRBJ1-1	TRBV10-1	CASTRGRGTEAFF
TRBJ2-1	TRBV6-5	CASSFGQAYNEQFF
TRBJ1-2	TRBV7-8	CASSLLPGGLGYTF
TRBJ2-2	TRBV11-3	CASSWRAGDTGELFF
TRBJ2-7	TRBV9	CASSVEGTGDYYEQYF
TRBJ2-2	TRBV4-1	CASSRGTTPGELFF
TRBJ1-1	TRBV2	CASKRDTEAFF
TRBJ1-1	TRBV7-2	CASSLVFGVAEAFF
TRBJ1-1	TRBV9	CASSAPTRNTEAFF
TRBJ2-3	TRBV9	CASSVTGSTDTQYF
TRBJ2-2	TRBV2	CAIPLGTSGSVGTGELFF
TRBJ1-2	TRBV19	CASIPQNNYGYTF
TRBJ2-3	TRBV4-1	CASSPPGLAGGLADTQYF
TRBJ2-7	TRBV6-5	CASSYDSGTGEQYF
TRBJ1-3	TRBV2	CASTPLYPGNTIYF
TRBJ2-3	TRBV21-1	CASSKALAGGPDTQYF
TRBJ1-3	TRBV6-5	CASSSPLGGGNTIYF
TRBJ2-7	TRBV28	CASSLTRGGHYEQYF
TRBJ1-1	TRBV4-3	CASSHMIRTGANMNTEAFF
TRBJ2-5	TRBV7-2	CASSLDPPGGRETQYF
TRBJ1-1	TRBV7-9	CASGTQGLNTEAFF
TRBJ2-1	TRBV18	CASSSGQNNEQFF
TRBJ2-1	TRBV7-9	CASSLARTGIYEQFF
TRBJ1-4	TRBV6-1	CASSRGEKLFF
TRBJ2-4	TRBV19	CASSIVGAAGNRENIQYF
TRBJ1-4	TRBV10-3	CAIIHRDRGRKNEKLFF
TRBJ2-6	TRBV7-3	CASSPLVVIEPHSGANVLTF
TRBJ2-5	TRBV6-1	CASSELPLAQETQYF
TRBJ2-1	TRBV28	CASRWALLSHEQFF
TRBJ2-7	TRBV6-6	CASRVGQGAFSEQYF
TRBJ2-5	TRBV6-5	CASSYGGSNQETQYF
TRBJ2-2	TRBV5-1	CASSSPPGTGDTGELFF
TRBJ2-7	TRBV28	CASSLTDRDEQYF
TRBJ2-7	TRBV2	CASRLGLAGGGHEQYF
TRBJ2-1	TRBV4-1	CASSQDPLAGALYNEQFF
TRBJ2-3	TRBV5-6	CATQGAADTQYF
TRBJ2-3	TRBV6-6	CASSYRRASTDTQYF
TRBJ1-1	TRBV7-2	CASSFTRREAEAFF
TRBJ2-3	TRBV4-3	CASSPEGGPTRGDTQYF
TRBJ2-2	TRBV9	CASSVGTSGTGRELFF
TRBJ2-7	TRBV9	CASSTSGVPLSYEQYF
TRBJ2-7	TRBV6-6	CASSYSGGEQYF
TRBJ2-3	TRBV7-8	CASSHGVGLAGTDTQYF
TRBJ2-1	TRBV4-1	CASSQGGGGEQFF
TRBJ1-5	TRBV10-3	CAIRSGLSNQPQHF
TRBJ2-5	TRBV11-3	CASSLLAVQETQYF
TRBJ2-1	TRBV11-2	CASSSSGREHEQFF
TRBJ2-3	TRBV7-2	CASSSGLAGTQYF
TRBJ1-1	TRBV30	CAWSAAGTEAFF
TRBJ1-1	TRBV11-3	CASSTGITEAFF
TRBJ2-1	TRBV11-2	CASSLAGLAGASYNEQFF
TRBJ1-3	TRBV7-6	CASSPVPNGGWSAGNTIYF
TRBJ2-3	TRBV7-2	CASSSQPGLEGAQYF